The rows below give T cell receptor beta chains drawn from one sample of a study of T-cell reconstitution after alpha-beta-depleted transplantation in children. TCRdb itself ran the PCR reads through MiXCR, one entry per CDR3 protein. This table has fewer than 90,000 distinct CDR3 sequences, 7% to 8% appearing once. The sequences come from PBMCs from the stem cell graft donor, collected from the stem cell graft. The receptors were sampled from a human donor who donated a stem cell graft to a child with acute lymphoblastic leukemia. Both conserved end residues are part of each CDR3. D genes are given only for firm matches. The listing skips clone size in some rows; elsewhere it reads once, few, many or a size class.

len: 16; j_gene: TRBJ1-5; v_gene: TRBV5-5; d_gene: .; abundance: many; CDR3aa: CASSFQGARSNQPQHF; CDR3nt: TGTGCCAGCAGCTTTCAAGGGGCTAGGAGCAATCAGCCCCAGCATTTT
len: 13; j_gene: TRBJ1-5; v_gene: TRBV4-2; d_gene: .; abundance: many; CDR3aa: CASHGGRDQPQHF; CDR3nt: TGTGCCAGCCACGGGGGGCGCGATCAGCCCCAGCATTTT
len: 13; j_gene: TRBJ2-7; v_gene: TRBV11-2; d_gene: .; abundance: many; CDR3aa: CASSPGLVFEQYF; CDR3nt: TGTGCCAGCAGCCCGGGTCTAGTATTCGAGCAGTACTTC
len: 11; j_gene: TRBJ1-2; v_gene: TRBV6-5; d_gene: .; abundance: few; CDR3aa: CASRFNYGYTF; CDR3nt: TGTGCCAGCCGATTTAACTATGGCTACACCTTC
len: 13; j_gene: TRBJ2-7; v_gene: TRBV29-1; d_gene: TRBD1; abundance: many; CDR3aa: CSALGGSNYEQYF; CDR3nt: TGCAGCGCCTTAGGGGGCTCGAACTACGAGCAGTACTTC
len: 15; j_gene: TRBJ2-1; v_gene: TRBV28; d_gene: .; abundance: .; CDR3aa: CASSLSPDRNNEQFF; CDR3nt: TGTGCCAGCAGCCTCTCCCCGGACAGAAACAATGAGCAGTTCTTC
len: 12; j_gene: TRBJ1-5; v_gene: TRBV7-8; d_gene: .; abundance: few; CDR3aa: CASSLVKGTQHF; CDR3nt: TGTGCCAGCAGCCTTGTAAAGGGGACCCAGCATTTT
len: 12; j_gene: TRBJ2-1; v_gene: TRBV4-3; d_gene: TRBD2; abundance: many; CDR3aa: CASSRTSGPLFF; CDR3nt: TGCGCCAGCAGCCGCACTAGCGGGCCACTGTTCTTC
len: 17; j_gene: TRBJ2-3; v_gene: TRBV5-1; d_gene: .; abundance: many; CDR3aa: CASSLAISGVGTDTQYF; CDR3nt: TGCGCCAGCAGCTTGGCCATTTCAGGGGTTGGGACAGATACGCAGTATTTT
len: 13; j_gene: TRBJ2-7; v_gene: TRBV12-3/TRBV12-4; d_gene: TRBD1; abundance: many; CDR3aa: CASSKGQNYEQYF; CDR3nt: TGTGCCAGCAGTAAGGGACAGAACTACGAGCAGTACTTC
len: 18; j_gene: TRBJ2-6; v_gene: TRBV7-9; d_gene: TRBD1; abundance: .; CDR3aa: CASSPTPGQTTGANVLTF; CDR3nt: TGTGCCAGCAGCCCGACGCCGGGACAGACGACTGGGGCCAACGTCCTGACTTTC
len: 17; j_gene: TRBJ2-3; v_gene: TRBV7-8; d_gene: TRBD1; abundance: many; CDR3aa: CASSYLGTAPSTDTQYF; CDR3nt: TGTGCCAGCAGCTACCTTGGGACAGCCCCTAGCACAGATACGCAGTATTTT
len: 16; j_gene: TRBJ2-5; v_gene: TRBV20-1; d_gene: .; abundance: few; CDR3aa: CSAHRGGQKGSETQYF; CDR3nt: TGCAGTGCCCACAGGGGGGGACAAAAGGGATCGGAGACCCAGTACTTC
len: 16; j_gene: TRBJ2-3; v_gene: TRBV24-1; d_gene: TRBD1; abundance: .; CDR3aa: CATSEWTGGSTDTQYF; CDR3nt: TGTGCCACCAGTGAATGGACAGGGGGAAGCACAGATACGCAGTATTTT
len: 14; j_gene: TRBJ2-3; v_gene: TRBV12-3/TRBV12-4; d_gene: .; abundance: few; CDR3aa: CASGAPLRTDTQYF; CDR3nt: TGTGCCAGCGGGGCGCCTCTTCGCACAGATACGCAGTATTTT
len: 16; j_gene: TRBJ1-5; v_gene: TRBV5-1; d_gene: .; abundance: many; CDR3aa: CASSPGDRGPEQPQHF; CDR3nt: TGCGCCAGCAGCCCGGGTGATAGGGGCCCGGAACAGCCCCAGCATTTT
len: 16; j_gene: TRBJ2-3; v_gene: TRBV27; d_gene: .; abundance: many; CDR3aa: CASSLSSRGSTDTQYF; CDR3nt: TGTGCCAGCAGTTTATCGTCAAGGGGGAGCACAGATACGCAGTATTTT
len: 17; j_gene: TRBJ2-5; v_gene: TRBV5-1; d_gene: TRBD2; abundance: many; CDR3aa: CASLTGTSGGSGETQYF; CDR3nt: TGCGCCAGTCTGACCGGGACTAGCGGGGGATCCGGGGAGACCCAGTACTTC
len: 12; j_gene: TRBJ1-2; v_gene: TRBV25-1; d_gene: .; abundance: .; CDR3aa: CASRDRFYGYTF; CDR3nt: TGTGCCAGCAGAGACAGATTTTATGGCTACACCTTC
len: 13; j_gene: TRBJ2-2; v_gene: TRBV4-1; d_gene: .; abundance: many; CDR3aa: CASSLEGIGELFF; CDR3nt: TGCGCCAGCAGCCTAGAAGGGATCGGGGAGCTGTTTTTT
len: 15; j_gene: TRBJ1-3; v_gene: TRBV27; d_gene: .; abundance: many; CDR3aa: CASSFTANSGNTIYF; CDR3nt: TGTGCCAGCAGTTTCACCGCAAACTCTGGAAACACCATATATTTT
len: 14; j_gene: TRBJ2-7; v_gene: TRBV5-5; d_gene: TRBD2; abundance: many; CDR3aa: CASGGLGELREQYF; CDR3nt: TGTGCCAGCGGGGGACTAGGAGAACTACGGGAGCAGTACTTC
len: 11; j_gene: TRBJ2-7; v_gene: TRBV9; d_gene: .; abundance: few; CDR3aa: CASSPGEEQYF; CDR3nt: TGTGCCAGCAGCCCGGGGGAGGAGCAGTACTTC
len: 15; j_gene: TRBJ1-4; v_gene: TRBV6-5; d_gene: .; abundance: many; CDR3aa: CASSLGWTANEKLFF; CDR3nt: TGTGCCAGCAGTTTGGGGTGGACGGCTAATGAAAAACTGTTTTTT
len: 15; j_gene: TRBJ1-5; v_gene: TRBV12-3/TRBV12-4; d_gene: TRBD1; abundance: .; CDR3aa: CASSLAGGPEQPQHF; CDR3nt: TGTGCCAGCAGTTTAGCAGGGGGCCCAGAGCAGCCCCAGCATTTT
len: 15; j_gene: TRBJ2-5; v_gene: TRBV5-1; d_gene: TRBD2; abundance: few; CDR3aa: CASSLGLAGYETQYF; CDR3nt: TGCGCCAGCAGCTTGGGTTTAGCGGGATATGAGACCCAGTACTTC
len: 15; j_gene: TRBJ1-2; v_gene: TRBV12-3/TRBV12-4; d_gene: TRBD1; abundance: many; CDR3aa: CASSSMGQGVHGYTF; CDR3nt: TGTGCCAGCAGTTCGATGGGACAGGGGGTACATGGCTACACCTTC
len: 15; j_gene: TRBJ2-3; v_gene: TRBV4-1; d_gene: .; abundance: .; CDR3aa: CASSQVLASTDTQYF; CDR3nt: TGCGCCAGCAGCCAAGTACTGGCGAGCACAGATACGCAGTATTTT
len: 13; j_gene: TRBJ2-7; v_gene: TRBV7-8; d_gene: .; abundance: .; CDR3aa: CASKRGPAYEQYF; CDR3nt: TGTGCCAGTAAAAGGGGACCCGCTTACGAGCAGTACTTC
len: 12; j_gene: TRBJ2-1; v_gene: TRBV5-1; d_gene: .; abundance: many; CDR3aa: CASKQALNEQFF; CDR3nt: TGCGCCAGCAAGCAGGCTCTCAATGAGCAGTTCTTC
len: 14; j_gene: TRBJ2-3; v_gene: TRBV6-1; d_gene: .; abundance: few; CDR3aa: CASSERTETDTQYF; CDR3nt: TGTGCCAGCAGTGAACGGACAGAAACAGATACGCAGTATTTT
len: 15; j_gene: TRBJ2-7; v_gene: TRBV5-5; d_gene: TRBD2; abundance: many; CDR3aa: CASSLSSGRKYEQYF; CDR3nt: TGTGCCAGCAGCTTGTCAAGCGGGAGAAAGTACGAGCAGTACTTC